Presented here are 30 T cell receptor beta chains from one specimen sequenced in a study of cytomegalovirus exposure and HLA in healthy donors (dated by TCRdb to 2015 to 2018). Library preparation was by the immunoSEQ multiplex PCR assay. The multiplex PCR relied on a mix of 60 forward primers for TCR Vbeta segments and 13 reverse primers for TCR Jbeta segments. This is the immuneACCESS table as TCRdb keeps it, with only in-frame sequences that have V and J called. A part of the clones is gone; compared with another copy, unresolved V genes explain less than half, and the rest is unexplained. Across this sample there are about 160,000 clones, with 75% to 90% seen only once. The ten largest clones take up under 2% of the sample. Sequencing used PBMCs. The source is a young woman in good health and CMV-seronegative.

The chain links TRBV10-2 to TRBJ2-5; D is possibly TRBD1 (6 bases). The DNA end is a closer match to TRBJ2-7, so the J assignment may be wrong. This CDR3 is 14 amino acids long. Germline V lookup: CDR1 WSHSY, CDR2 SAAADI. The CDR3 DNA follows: TGCGCCAGCAGTGAGGGACAGAGCTCCTACGAGCAGTACTTC. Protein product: CASSEGQSSYEQYF.

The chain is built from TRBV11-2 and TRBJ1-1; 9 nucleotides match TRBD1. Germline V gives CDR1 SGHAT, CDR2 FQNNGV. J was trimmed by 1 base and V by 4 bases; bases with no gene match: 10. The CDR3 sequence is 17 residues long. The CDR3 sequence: CASSSLIGTGQNTEAFF. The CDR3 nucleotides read TGTGCCAGCAGCTCTCTCATCGGGACAGGGCAGAACACTGAAGCTTTCTTT.

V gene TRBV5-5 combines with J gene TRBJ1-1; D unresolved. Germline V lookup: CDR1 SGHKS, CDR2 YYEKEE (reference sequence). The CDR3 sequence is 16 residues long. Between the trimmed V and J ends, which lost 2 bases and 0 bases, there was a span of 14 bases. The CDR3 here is CASSLLLRHLNTEAFF. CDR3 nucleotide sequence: TGTGCCAGCAGCTTACTCTTGAGACATCTGAACACTGAAGCTTTCTTT.

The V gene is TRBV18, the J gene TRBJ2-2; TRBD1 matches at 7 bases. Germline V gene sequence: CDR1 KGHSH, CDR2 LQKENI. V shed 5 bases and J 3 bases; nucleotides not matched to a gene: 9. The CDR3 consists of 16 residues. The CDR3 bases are TGTGCCAGCTCAAACCGTAATGGACAGGACACCGGGGAGCTGTTTTTT. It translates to CASSNRNGQDTGELFF.

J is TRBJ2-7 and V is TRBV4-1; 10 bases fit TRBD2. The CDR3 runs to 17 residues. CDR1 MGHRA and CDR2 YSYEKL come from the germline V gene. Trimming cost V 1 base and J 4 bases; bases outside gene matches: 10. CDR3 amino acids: CASSQGPSGRNSYEQYF. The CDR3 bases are TGCGCCAGCAGCCAAGGTCCTAGCGGGAGAAACTCGTACGAGCAGTACTTC.

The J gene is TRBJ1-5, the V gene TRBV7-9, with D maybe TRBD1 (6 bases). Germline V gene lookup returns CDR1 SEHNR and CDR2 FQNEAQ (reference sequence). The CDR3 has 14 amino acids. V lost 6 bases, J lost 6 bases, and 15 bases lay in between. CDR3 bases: TGTGCCAGCAGTCCAACAGGGTTAACTCAGCCCCAGCATTTT. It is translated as CASSPTGLTQPQHF. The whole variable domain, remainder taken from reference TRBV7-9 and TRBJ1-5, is DTGVSQNPRHKITKRGQNVTFRCDPISEHNRLYWYRQTLGQGPEFLTYFQNEAQLEKSRLLSDRFSAERPKGSFSTLEIQRTEQGDSAMYLCASSPTGLTQPQHFGDGTRLSIL.

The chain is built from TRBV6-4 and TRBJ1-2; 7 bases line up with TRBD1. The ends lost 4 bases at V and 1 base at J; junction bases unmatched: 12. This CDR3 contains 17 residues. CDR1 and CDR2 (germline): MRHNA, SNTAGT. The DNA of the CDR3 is TGTGCCAGCAGTGCCCCCTCTGACAGGGCGAGTAACTATGGCTACACCTTC. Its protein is CASSAPSDRASNYGYTF.

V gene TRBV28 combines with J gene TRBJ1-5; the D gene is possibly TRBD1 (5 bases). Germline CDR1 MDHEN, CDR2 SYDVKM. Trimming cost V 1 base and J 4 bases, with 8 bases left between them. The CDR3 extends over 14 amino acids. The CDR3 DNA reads TGTGCCAGCAGTTTATCGGACATTAATCAGCCCCAGCATTTT. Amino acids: CASSLSDINQPQHF.

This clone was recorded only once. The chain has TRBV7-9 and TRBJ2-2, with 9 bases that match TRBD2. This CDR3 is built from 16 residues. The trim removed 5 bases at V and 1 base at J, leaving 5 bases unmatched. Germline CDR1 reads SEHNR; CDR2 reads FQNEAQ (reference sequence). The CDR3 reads CASSPRRGGNTGELFF. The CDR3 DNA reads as TGTGCCAGCAGCCCACGGCGGGGGGGGAACACCGGGGAGCTGTTTTTT.

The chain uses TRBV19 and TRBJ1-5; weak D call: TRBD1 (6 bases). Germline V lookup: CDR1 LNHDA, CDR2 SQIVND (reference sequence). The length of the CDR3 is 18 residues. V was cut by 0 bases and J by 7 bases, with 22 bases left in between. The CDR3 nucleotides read TGTGCCAGTAGTATAGATCGACAACACCCTCTAAGGGGGCAGCCCCAGCATTTT. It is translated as CASSIDRQHPLRGQPQHF.

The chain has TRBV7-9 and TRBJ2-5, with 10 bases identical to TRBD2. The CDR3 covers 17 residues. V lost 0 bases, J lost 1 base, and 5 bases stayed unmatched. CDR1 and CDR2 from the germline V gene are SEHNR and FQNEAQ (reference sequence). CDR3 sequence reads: CASSLALAGAIQETQYF. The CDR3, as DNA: TGTGCCAGCAGCTTAGCCCTAGCGGGGGCGATCCAAGAGACCCAGTACTTC. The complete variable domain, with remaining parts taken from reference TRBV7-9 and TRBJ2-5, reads DTGVSQNPRHKITKRGQNVTFRCDPISEHNRLYWYRQTLGQGPEFLTYFQNEAQLEKSRLLSDRFSAERPKGSFSTLEIQRTEQGDSAMYLCASSLALAGAIQETQYFGPGTRLLVL.

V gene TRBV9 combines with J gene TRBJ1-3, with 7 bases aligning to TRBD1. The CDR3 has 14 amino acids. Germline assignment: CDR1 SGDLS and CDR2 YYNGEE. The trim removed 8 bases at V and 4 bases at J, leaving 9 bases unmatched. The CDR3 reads CASSGQVVGNTIYF. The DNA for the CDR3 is TGTGCCAGTTCCGGACAGGTCGTGGGAAACACCATATATTTT. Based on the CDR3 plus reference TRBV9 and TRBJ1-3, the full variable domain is DSGVTQTPKHLITATGQRVTLRCSPRSGDLSVYWYQQSLDQGLQFLIQYYNGEERAKGNILERFSAQQFPDLHSELNLSSLELGDSALYFCASSGQVVGNTIYFGEGSWLTVV.

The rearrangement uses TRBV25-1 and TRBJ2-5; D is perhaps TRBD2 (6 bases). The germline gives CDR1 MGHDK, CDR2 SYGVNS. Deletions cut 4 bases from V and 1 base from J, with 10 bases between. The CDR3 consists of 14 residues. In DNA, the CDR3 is TGTGCCAGCAGTGGGGCGGGAAGCCAAGAGACCCAGTACTTC. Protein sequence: CASSGAGSQETQYF.

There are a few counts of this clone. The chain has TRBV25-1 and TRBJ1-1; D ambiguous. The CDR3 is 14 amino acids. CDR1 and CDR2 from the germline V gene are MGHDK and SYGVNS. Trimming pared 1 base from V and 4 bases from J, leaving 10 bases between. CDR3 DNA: TGTGCCAGCAGTGAATCGGGTTACTCCACTGAAGCTTTCTTT. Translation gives CASSESGYSTEAFF.

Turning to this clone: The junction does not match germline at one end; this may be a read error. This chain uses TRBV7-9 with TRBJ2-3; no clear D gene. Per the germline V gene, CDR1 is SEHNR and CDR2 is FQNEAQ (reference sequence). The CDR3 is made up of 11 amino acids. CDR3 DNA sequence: TGTTCCAGCAGCTTCGAGGATACGCAGTATTTT. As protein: CSSSFEDTQYF.

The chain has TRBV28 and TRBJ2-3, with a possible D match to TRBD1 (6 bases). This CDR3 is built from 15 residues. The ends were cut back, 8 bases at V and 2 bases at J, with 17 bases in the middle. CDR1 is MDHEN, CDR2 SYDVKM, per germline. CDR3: CASRGQTRSTDTQYF. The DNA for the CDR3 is TGTGCCAGCCGAGGACAGACTCGATCCACAGATACGCAGTATTTT.

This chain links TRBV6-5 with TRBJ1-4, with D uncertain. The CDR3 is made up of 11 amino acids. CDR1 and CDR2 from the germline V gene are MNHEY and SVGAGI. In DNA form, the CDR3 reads TGTGCGACGCGGTCTAATGAAAAACTGTTTTTT. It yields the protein CATRSNEKLFF.

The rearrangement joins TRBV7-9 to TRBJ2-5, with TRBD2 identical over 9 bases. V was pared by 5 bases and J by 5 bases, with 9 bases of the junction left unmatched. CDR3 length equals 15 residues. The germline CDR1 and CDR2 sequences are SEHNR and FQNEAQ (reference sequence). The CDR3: CASSQGSSGIETQYF. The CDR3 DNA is TGTGCCAGCAGCCAGGGATCTAGCGGGATTGAGACCCAGTACTTC.

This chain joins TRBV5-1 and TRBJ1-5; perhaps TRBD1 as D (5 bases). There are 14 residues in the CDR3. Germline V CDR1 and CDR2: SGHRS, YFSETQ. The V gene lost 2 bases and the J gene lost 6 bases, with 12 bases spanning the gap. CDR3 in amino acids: CASSFTAGTQPQHF. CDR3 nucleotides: TGCGCCAGCAGCTTTACGGCGGGGACTCAGCCCCAGCATTTT. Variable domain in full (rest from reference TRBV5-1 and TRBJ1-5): KAGVTQTPRYLIKTRGQQVTLSCSPISGHRSVSWYQQTPGQGLQFLFEYFSETQRNKGNFPGRFSGRQFSNSRSEMNVSTLELGDSALYLCASSFTAGTQPQHFGDGTRLSIL.

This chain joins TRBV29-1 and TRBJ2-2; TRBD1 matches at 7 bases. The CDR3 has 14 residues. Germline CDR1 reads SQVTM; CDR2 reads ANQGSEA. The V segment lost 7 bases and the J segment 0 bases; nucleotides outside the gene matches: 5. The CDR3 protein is CSATGTANTGELFF. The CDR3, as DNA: TGCAGCGCGACCGGGACAGCGAACACCGGGGAGCTGTTTTTT.

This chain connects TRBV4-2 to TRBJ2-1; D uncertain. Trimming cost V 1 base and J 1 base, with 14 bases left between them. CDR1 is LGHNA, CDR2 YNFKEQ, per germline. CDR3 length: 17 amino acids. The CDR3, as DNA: TGTGCCAGCAGCCAAGCTATGAGCTCAGGTTCCTACAATGAGCAGTTCTTC. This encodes CASSQAMSSGSYNEQFF.

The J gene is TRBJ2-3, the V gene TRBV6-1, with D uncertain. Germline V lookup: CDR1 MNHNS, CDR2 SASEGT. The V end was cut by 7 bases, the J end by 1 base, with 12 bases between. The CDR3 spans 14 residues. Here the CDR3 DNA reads TGTGCCAGCAAGAGGTTGACTGGCACAGATACGCAGTATTTT. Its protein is CASKRLTGTDTQYF.

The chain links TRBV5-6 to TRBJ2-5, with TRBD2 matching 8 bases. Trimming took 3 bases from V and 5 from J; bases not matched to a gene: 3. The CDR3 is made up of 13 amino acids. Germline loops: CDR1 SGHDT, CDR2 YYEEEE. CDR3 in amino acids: CASSSGGGETQYF. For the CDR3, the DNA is TGTGCCAGCAGCTCCGGCGGGGGGGAGACCCAGTACTTC.

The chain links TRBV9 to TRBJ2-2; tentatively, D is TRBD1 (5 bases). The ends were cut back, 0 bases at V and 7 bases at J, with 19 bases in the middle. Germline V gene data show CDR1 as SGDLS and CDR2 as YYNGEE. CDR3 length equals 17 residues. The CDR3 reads CASSVGHRFSRGGELFF. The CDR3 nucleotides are TGTGCCAGCAGCGTAGGTCACAGGTTTAGTCGTGGCGGGGAGCTGTTTTTT.

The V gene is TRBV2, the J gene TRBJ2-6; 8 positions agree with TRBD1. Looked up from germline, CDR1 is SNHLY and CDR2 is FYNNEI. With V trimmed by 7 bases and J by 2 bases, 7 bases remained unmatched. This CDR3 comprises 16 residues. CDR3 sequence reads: CASTSGTGPGANVLTF. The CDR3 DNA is TGTGCCAGCACCTCTGGGACAGGACCTGGGGCCAACGTCCTGACTTTC.

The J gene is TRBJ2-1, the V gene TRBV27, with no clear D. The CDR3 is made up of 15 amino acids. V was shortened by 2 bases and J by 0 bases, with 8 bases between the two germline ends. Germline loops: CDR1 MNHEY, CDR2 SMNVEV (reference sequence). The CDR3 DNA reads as TGTGCCAGCAGTTTAGAAGCTAGCTCCTACAATGAGCAGTTCTTC. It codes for CASSLEASSYNEQFF.

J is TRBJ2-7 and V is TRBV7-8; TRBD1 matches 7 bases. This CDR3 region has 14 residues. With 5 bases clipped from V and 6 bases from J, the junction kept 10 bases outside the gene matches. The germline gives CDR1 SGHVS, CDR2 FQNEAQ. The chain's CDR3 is CASSPTGAGGEQYF. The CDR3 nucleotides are TGTGCCAGCAGCCCCACCGGGGCAGGGGGCGAGCAGTACTTC.

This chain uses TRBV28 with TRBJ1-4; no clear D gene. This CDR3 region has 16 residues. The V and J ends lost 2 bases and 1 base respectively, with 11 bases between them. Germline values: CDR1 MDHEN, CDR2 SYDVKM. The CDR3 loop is CASSLLGAETNEKLFF. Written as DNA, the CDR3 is TGTGCCAGCAGTTTACTGGGTGCGGAAACTAATGAAAAACTGTTTTTT.

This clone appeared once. CDR3 residues: CASSFAGGYEQYF. The CDR3 nucleotides read TGTGCCAGCAGCTTTGCAGGGGGATACGAGCAGTACTTC. The chain employs TRBV7-9 and TRBJ2-7; 7 nucleotides agree with TRBD1. The germline V gene encodes CDR1 SEHNR and CDR2 FQNEAQ (reference sequence). The J segment lost 4 bases and the V segment lost 3 bases, leaving 3 bases of the junction unmatched. This CDR3 contains 13 residues.

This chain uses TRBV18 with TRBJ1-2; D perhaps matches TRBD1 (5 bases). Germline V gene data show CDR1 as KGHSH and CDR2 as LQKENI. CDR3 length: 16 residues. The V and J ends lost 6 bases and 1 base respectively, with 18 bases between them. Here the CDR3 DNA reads TGTGCCAGCTCTCCAATTTCGCAGGGCCATAACTATGGCTACACCTTC. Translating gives CASSPISQGHNYGYTF.